This is a list of T cell receptor beta chains from one sample in a study of shared clonotypes between healthy human individuals. Clones were sequenced by immunoSEQ multiplex PCR, and TCRdb holds only the in-frame ones, with some missing. The repertoire consists of about 730,000 clones, with 72% occurring once and the leading ten covering under 2%. The sequenced material came from memory CD4+ T cells sorted from blood. These receptors were obtained from a woman younger than 45 in good health. The conserved cysteine and the conserved F or W are not part of the CDR3 here. The order of the fields is clone size, J gene, V gene, CDR3 protein. The size field is filled for only some rows; it gives once, few, many or a size class.

>few|TRBJ2-1|TRBV5-1
ASSLGDRDRNEQF
>.|TRBJ2-7|TRBV5-1
ASSSGDTYEQY
>many|TRBJ2-3|TRBV29-1
SVKGRGPGLDTDTQY
>many|TRBJ2-2|TRBV6-5
ASRRGSTGELF
>.|TRBJ2-2|TRBV14
ASSPIRVGELF
>.|TRBJ1-5|TRBV19
ASSISRGANQPQH
>.|TRBJ2-1|TRBV25-1
ASSEDRGSGNEQF
>.|TRBJ1-5|TRBV6-5
ASSYHSSNQPQH
>.|TRBJ2-1|TRBV14
ASSRDSRSLSEQF
>.|TRBJ2-7|TRBV19
ASSTPSGREVYEQY
>.|TRBJ2-1|TRBV20-1
SASPYNEQF
>once|TRBJ2-7|TRBV5-4
ASSFRLAGRYEQY
>.|TRBJ2-1|TRBV14
ASRGTSGRKKDNEQF
>.|TRBJ2-7|TRBV6-1
ASSEVPSSAYEQY
>.|TRBJ2-4|TRBV10-1
ASSGAAGDRFQY
>once|TRBJ2-1|TRBV11-1
ASSLQSGSNSEQF
>.|TRBJ2-7|TRBV4-1
ASSQDIISRGASYEQY
>.|TRBJ2-3|TRBV30
AWTRLAGNTDTQY
>.|TRBJ2-1|TRBV18
ASSPGGGDEQF
>.|TRBJ2-1|TRBV18
ASSANSNEQF
>once|TRBJ2-1|TRBV6-5
ASNRDSISNEQF
>.|TRBJ2-1|TRBV27
ASSLVPNEQF
>.|TRBJ1-5|TRBV7-2
ASSNLWGSQPQH
>.|TRBJ2-3|TRBV6-5
ASSGTGGMTDTQY
>once|TRBJ2-7|TRBV5-5
ASQLGRARDSYEQY
>few|TRBJ2-3|TRBV2
ASRIVAPDTQY
>few|TRBJ2-2|TRBV28
ASSSVTGELF
>many|TRBJ2-3|TRBV30
AWSYTADTQY
>many|TRBJ2-3|TRBV2
ASSPRLAGDFTDTQY
>.|TRBJ2-5|TRBV6-6
ASTHRTDQETQY
>once|TRBJ1-5|TRBV27
ASSVGQINQPQH
>.|TRBJ2-7|TRBV27
ASRGDGPYEQY
>.|TRBJ1-3|TRBV28
ASTFGDLGGNTIY
>once|TRBJ2-5|TRBV7-6
ASSPSRAGAWEQY
>.|TRBJ1-6|TRBV11-2
ASSLARRVSSPLH
>once|TRBJ2-7|TRBV11-2
ASSLDGDRQY
>.|TRBJ2-1|TRBV4-1
ASSQYSLKTGGIFPRQF
>.|TRBJ1-3|TRBV5-1
ASSFGTGGNTIY
>.|TRBJ1-2|TRBV5-6
ASSVQGAPRNGYT
>.|TRBJ2-3|TRBV7-9
ASSPHADTQY
>few|TRBJ1-6|TRBV19
ASRITGVNSPLH
>.|TRBJ2-5|TRBV9
ASSVGTNQETQY
>many|TRBJ2-7|TRBV2
ASSEGWGSYEQY